The following is a T cell receptor beta chain sequence with its context. Its antigen is unknown. The data are from a study of T cell repertoires in cytomegalovirus infection. Study context: The authors used CMV epitopes that were HLA-C-restricted (recently identified) and HLA-B-restricted (well studied). From public TCR beta signatures came an indication of both CMV infection and matching HLA type. Study conclusions and caveats: Clonotype analysis showed dominance of the ex vivo response by HLA-C-restricted CMV-specific TCR beta clonotypes.

The CDR3 totals 14 residues. From germline, CDR1 is MNHEY and CDR2 SMNVEV (reference sequence). V trimming: 5 bases; J trimming: 4 bases; junction bases outside the gene matches: 3. TCRdb redid the calling of the reads with MiXCR, one entry per CDR3 protein. The table has about 120,000 distinct CDR3 sequences, about 30% seen once. The source is a human donor in good health (CMV status not recorded). Some clones in this sample may be carry-over from other donors' samples. Sequences were derived from CD8+ T cells from cultured PBMCs, sampled from culture after CMV antigen stimulation. The chain links TRBV27 to TRBJ2-1; TRBD1 matches at 9 bases. CDR3 DNA sequence: TGTGCCAGCAGTCCACAGGGGGCGTACAATGAGCAGTTCTTC. This codes for CASSPQGAYNEQFF.